The entry below describes one TCR beta chain. Its antigen is still unknown. The table came from immunoSEQ multiplex PCR; TCRdb's copy has only in-frame clones and leaves some out. The data hold 67,000 or so clones, with over 70% observed a single time. The germline V gene encodes CDR1 LNHDA and CDR2 SQIVND (reference sequence). The CDR3 extends over 16 amino acids. V lost 5 bases, J lost 0 bases, and 14 bases lay in between. The data stem from a study of vaccination effects on CD4 cells after COVID-19. Study-level results: Small numbers of convalescent patients limited the study. It also lacked early post-infection timepoints. Marked clonal contraction was seen late after vaccination (in both infection- and vaccine-induced clones).

The ViraFEST assay expanded antigen-specific CD4+ T cells with viral peptide pools before sequencing. Culture proceeded for approximately nine days, and CD4+ T cells were then isolated. The vaccine given was either BNT162b2 or mRNA-1273, in two doses. Cultures of fewer than 2.5 million PBMC per well contained roughly 9.4 IU/ml IL-2 plus 10 ug/ml peptides. The clonotype originates from a human donor who received a COVID-19 vaccine. Source: CD4+ T cells from PBMCs cultured with HCoV-229E spike peptides, taken after COVID-19 vaccination. The rearrangement links TRBV19 to TRBJ1-5; D gene ambiguous. CDR3 in amino acids: CASSGGPAYSNQPQHF. The CDR3 DNA is TGTGCCAGTAGTGGAGGGCCAGCTTATAGCAATCAGCCCCAGCATTTT. The complete variable domain, with remaining parts taken from reference TRBV19 and TRBJ1-5, reads DGGITQSPKYLFRKEGQNVTLSCEQNLNHDAMYWYRQDPGQGLRLIYYSQIVNDFQKGDIAEGYSVSREKKESFPLTVTSAQKNPTAFYLCASSGGPAYSNQPQHFGDGTRLSIL.